The 30 T cell receptor beta chains given below trace back to one sample, sequenced in a study of T cells in localized non-small cell lung cancer. Clones were sequenced by immunoSEQ multiplex PCR, and TCRdb holds only the in-frame ones, with some missing. The sample has around 50,000 clones, about 88% seen once; the top ten hold less than 20%. Specimen: PBMCs, collected before any cancer treatment. The source of these receptors is a female donor with stage II lung adenocarcinoma.

The chain employs TRBV15 and TRBJ1-1, with D tentatively TRBD1 (5 bases). The length of the CDR3 is 17 residues. Germline loops: CDR1 LNHNV, CDR2 YYDKDF (reference sequence). The V gene lost 0 bases and the J gene lost 4 bases, with 18 bases spanning the gap. For the CDR3, the DNA is TGTGCCACCAGCAGAGAGGGAGTGTTTTTGGGGGGCACTGAAGCTTTCTTT. It specifies CATSREGVFLGGTEAFF.

The genes are TRBV7-8 and TRBJ1-5; D perhaps matches TRBD1 (5 bases). Trimming cost V 1 base and J 3 bases, with 10 bases left between them. Germline values: CDR1 SGHVS, CDR2 FQNEAQ. The CDR3 sequence is 15 residues long. The CDR3 is CASSLEKGANQPQHF. The CDR3 nucleotides read TGTGCCAGCAGCTTAGAAAAAGGGGCCAATCAGCCCCAGCATTTT.

In regard to this clone: This sample also contains other DNA sequences that code for the same CDR3. This chain joins TRBV18 and TRBJ1-2; D not resolved. CDR1 and CDR2 (germline): KGHSH, LQKENI. Trimming cost V 2 bases and J 2 bases, with 6 bases left between them. This CDR3 has 13 residues. This CDR3 is CASSPGENYGYTF. In DNA, the CDR3 is TGTGCCAGCTCACCAGGAGAAAACTATGGCTACACCTTC.

J is TRBJ2-1 and V is TRBV27, with TRBD1 identical over 10 bases. J was trimmed by 8 bases and V by 5 bases; bases with no gene match: 9. The CDR3 consists of 15 residues. Germline V gives CDR1 MNHEY, CDR2 SMNVEV (reference sequence). DNA for the CDR3: TGTGCCAGCAGTGGGGACAGGGGAGTCTGGGATGAGCAGTTCTTC. It encodes CASSGDRGVWDEQFF.

This chain links TRBV7-3 with TRBJ2-1; the D gene is possibly TRBD1 (5 bases). The CDR3 extends over 16 amino acids. In germline, CDR1 is SGHTA, CDR2 FQGTGA. Deletions cut 6 bases from V and 6 bases from J, with 21 bases between. CDR3 in amino acids: CASSPEWGAMGNEQFF. In DNA, the CDR3 is TGTGCCAGCAGTCCCGAGTGGGGCGCGATGGGCAATGAGCAGTTCTTC.

In this sample, this clone turned up once. The rearrangement uses TRBV5-1 and TRBJ2-3; the D is unclear. The germline V and J ends were trimmed by 4 bases and 1 base, with 16 bases remaining between them. The CDR3 runs to 16 residues. CDR1 is SGHRS and CDR2 is YFSETQ in the germline V gene. The CDR3 DNA sequence: TGCGCCAGCAGCATGAGGACCGGGTCGGGCACAGATACGCAGTATTTT. Protein product: CASSMRTGSGTDTQYF. The full variable domain, rest sourced from reference TRBV5-1 and TRBJ2-3, is KAGVTQTPRYLIKTRGQQVTLSCSPISGHRSVSWYQQTPGQGLQFLFEYFSETQRNKGNFPGRFSGRQFSNSRSEMNVSTLELGDSALYLCASSMRTGSGTDTQYFGPGTRLTVL.

This chain joins TRBV27 and TRBJ1-1; D is unclear. This CDR3 is built from 14 residues. Trimming removed 4 bases from V and 3 bases from J, with 12 bases in between. Germline V gene data show CDR1 as MNHEY and CDR2 as SMNVEV (reference sequence). CDR3 in DNA: TGTGCCAGCAGTTGGAACCCAGAGTACACTGAAGCTTTCTTT. Translation gives CASSWNPEYTEAFF.

This sequence joins TRBV6-1 and TRBJ2-1, with 11 nucleotides matching TRBD2. With 6 bases clipped from V and 8 bases from J, the junction kept 9 bases outside the gene matches. Germline CDR1 is MNHNS and CDR2 is SASEGT. The CDR3 has 15 residues. The CDR3 coding sequence is TGTGCCAGCAGCGTAGCGGGGGGGCGTAGGGATGAGCAGTTCTTC. This translates into CASSVAGGRRDEQFF.

The rearrangement uses TRBV12-1 and TRBJ2-3; the table calls TRBD1, which could not be checked here. TRBV12-1 has pseudogene status. The CDR3 totals 16 residues. CDR3 DNA: TGTGCCAGCCGCGATTTGGGGGCGAACCACACAGATACGCAGTATTTT. Amino acids: CASRDLGANHTDTQYF.

The V and J genes are TRBV4-1 and TRBJ1-1; D might be TRBD1 (5 bases). CDR1 MGHRA and CDR2 YSYEKL come from the germline V gene. V lost 3 bases to trimming and J lost 6 bases, with 8 bases between them. The length of the CDR3 is 12 residues. The DNA for the CDR3 is TGCGCCAGCAGCCACCAAGGGGCTGAAGCTTTCTTT. This gives the protein CASSHQGAEAFF.

This clone was seen only once. V and J are TRBV5-6 and TRBJ2-3; D gene unclear. Germline CDR1 SGHDT, CDR2 YYEEEE. The CDR3 contains 14 residues. The V and J ends lost 1 base and 1 base respectively, with 7 bases between them. The CDR3 loop is CASSLSWGTDTQYF. CDR3 in DNA: TGTGCCAGCAGCTTGTCTTGGGGCACAGATACGCAGTATTTT.

The chain combines TRBV19 with TRBJ1-2; no definite D call. The ends were cut back, 6 bases at V and 1 base at J, with 15 bases in the middle. This CDR3 spans 15 amino acids. Germline-derived CDR1 and CDR2 are LNHDA and SQIVND (reference sequence). CDR3 region: CASSLDILGNYGYTF. The CDR3 DNA follows: TGTGCCAGTAGCCTCGATATTCTGGGTAACTATGGCTACACCTTC.

V is TRBV19 and J is TRBJ1-6, with TRBD1 as a possible D gene (6 bases). V gave up 7 bases and J gave up 14 bases, with 18 bases separating them. This CDR3 region has 13 residues. Looked up from germline, CDR1 is LNHDA and CDR2 is SQIVND (reference sequence). The CDR3 protein is CASMDSPGGSLHF. In nucleotides, the CDR3 is TGTGCCAGTATGGACAGCCCAGGTGGGTCCCTCCACTTT. The whole variable domain, remainder taken from reference TRBV19 and TRBJ1-6, is DGGITQSPKYLFRKEGQNVTLSCEQNLNHDAMYWYRQDPGQGLRLIYYSQIVNDFQKGDIAEGYSVSREKKESFPLTVTSAQKNPTAFYLCASMDSPGGSLHFGNGTRLTVT.

The chain employs TRBV19 and TRBJ2-7; maybe TRBD2 (5 bases). The germline V gene has CDR1 LNHDA and CDR2 SQIVND (reference sequence). The V and J ends lost 2 bases and 3 bases respectively, with 11 bases between them. There are 14 residues in the CDR3. The CDR3 sequence is CASSISTGFYEQYF. CDR3 coding DNA: TGTGCCAGTAGTATAAGTACGGGATTCTACGAGCAGTACTTC. The variable domain in full, completed from reference TRBV19 and TRBJ2-7, reads DGGITQSPKYLFRKEGQNVTLSCEQNLNHDAMYWYRQDPGQGLRLIYYSQIVNDFQKGDIAEGYSVSREKKESFPLTVTSAQKNPTAFYLCASSISTGFYEQYFGPGTRLTVT.

J is TRBJ1-1 and V is TRBV25-1; no reliable D call. The CDR3 sequence is 15 residues long. Trimming stripped 1 base from V and 4 bases from J, with 13 bases between. Germline lookup yields CDR1 MGHDK and CDR2 SYGVNS. The CDR3 nucleotides read TGTGCCAGCAGTGAATTGGTCGGAGGTAGCACTGAAGCTTTCTTT. It translates to CASSELVGGSTEAFF.

The gene calls are TRBV4-2 and TRBJ2-3; D is perhaps TRBD2 (7 bases). V lost 0 bases, J lost 0 bases, and 25 bases lay in between. The CDR3 has 21 residues. From germline, CDR1 is LGHNA and CDR2 YNFKEQ. Here the CDR3 DNA reads TGTGCCAGCAGCCAAGACCCGGGGGCTAGCGGTACAATTACTAGCACAGATACGCAGTATTTT. Its protein is CASSQDPGASGTITSTDTQYF.

V is TRBV15 and J is TRBJ2-7, with 9 bases lining up with TRBD1. V shed 5 bases and J 1 base; nucleotides not matched to a gene: 6. Germline-derived CDR1 and CDR2 are LNHNV and YYDKDF (reference sequence). The CDR3 has 15 amino acids. The CDR3 DNA is TGTGCCACCAGCCGCCTCGGGACAGGGTCCTACGAGCAGTACTTC. Residues: CATSRLGTGSYEQYF.

The chain joins TRBV25-1 to TRBJ2-1; TRBD2 aligns across 11 bases. V lost 6 bases to trimming and J lost 4 bases; unmatched junction nucleotides: 5. This CDR3 comprises 15 residues. Germline assignment: CDR1 MGHDK and CDR2 SYGVNS. As DNA, the CDR3 is TGTGCCAGCAGCCATGGGACTAGCGGATACAATGAGCAGTTCTTC. Translation: CASSHGTSGYNEQFF.

V gene TRBV6-6 combines with J gene TRBJ1-1; D unresolved. Between the trimmed V and J ends, which lost 4 bases and 7 bases, there was a span of 7 bases. The CDR3 is made up of 11 amino acids. In germline, CDR1 is MNHNY, CDR2 SVGAGI (reference sequence). The CDR3 sequence: CASSSPVEAFF. Here the CDR3 DNA reads TGTGCCAGCAGTTCCCCGGTTGAAGCTTTCTTT.

The chain has TRBV5-8 and TRBJ2-7; 8 nucleotides line up with TRBD1. The CDR3 loop spans 12 amino acids. Looked up from germline, CDR1 is SGHTS and CDR2 is YDEGEE. V lost 4 bases and J lost 4; bases outside the gene matches: 1. CDR3 sequence: CASSRTGYEQYF. The CDR3 nucleotides are TGTGCCAGCAGCCGGACAGGGTACGAGCAGTACTTC.

This chain connects TRBV11-2 to TRBJ2-1; 16 bases fit TRBD2. The V gene's germline CDR1 is SGHAT and CDR2 FQNNGV. V gave up 0 bases and J gave up 3 bases; unmatched junction bases: 5. This CDR3 spans 19 amino acids. CDR3 sequence reads: CASSLEGTSGGALYNEQFF. In DNA, the CDR3 is TGTGCCAGCAGCTTAGAAGGGACTAGCGGGGGGGCCCTCTACAATGAGCAGTTCTTC.

By share of the sample, this clone is medium-sized. This sequence joins TRBV27 and TRBJ1-3; 8 positions agree with TRBD1. Germline trimming cut 7 bases from V and 4 bases from J; bases unmatched to any gene: 6. CDR3 length: 14 amino acids. Germline assignment: CDR1 MNHEY and CDR2 SMNVEV (reference sequence). The CDR3 bases are TGTGCCAGCATCGATACAGGGGGAGGAAACACCATATATTTT. Amino acid sequence: CASIDTGGGNTIYF.

This sequence joins TRBV18 and TRBJ1-5, with D maybe TRBD1 (6 bases). The V end was cut by 2 bases, the J end by 2 bases, with 10 bases between. From germline, CDR1 is KGHSH and CDR2 LQKENI. The CDR3 is 15 residues long. DNA for the CDR3: TGTGCCAGCTCACCAACGGGGGCTGGCAATCAGCCCCAGCATTTT. Encoded protein: CASSPTGAGNQPQHF. The full variable domain, rest sourced from reference TRBV18 and TRBJ1-5, is NAGVMQNPRHLVRRRGQEARLRCSPMKGHSHVYWYRQLPEEGLKFMVYLQKENIIDESGMPKERFSAEFPKEGPSILRIQQVVRGDSAAYFCASSPTGAGNQPQHFGDGTRLSIL.

V is TRBV6-6 and J is TRBJ1-4, with 8 bases that match TRBD1. Trimming took 3 bases from V and 3 from J; bases not matched to a gene: 6. Germline assignment: CDR1 MNHNY and CDR2 SVGAGI (reference sequence). The CDR3 is 16 residues long. The CDR3 is CASSYGQGAANEKLFF. CDR3 coding DNA: TGTGCCAGCAGTTATGGCCAGGGGGCGGCTAATGAAAAACTGTTTTTT.

The rearrangement links TRBV19 to TRBJ1-1; perhaps TRBD1 as D (6 bases). This CDR3 is 14 amino acids long. Germline V gives CDR1 LNHDA, CDR2 SQIVND (reference sequence). V was trimmed by 5 bases and J by 3 bases, leaving 13 bases between them. The CDR3 protein is CASSLRGGDTEAFF. The CDR3 DNA reads as TGTGCCAGTAGTCTCCGAGGGGGGGACACTGAAGCTTTCTTT.

This rearrangement joins TRBV9 to TRBJ2-5, with TRBD2 matching over 10 bases. Near its end, the DNA agrees better with TRBJ2-7, so the J call may be wrong. This CDR3 spans 16 amino acids. Germline V gene data show CDR1 as SGDLS and CDR2 as YYNGEE. The CDR3 bases are TGTGCCAGCAGCGTTACCCCACTAGCGGGAAACTACGAGCAGTACTTC. Translating gives CASSVTPLAGNYEQYF.

V and J are TRBV11-3 and TRBJ2-3; 7 bases align to TRBD1. There are 15 residues in the CDR3. With 3 bases clipped from V and 2 bases from J, the junction kept 5 bases outside the gene matches. Per germline, CDR1 SGHNT and CDR2 YENEEA. CDR3 in amino acids: CASSFGQAFTDTQYF. In DNA, the CDR3 is TGTGCCAGCAGCTTCGGACAGGCCTTCACAGATACGCAGTATTTT.

This chain links TRBV7-9 with TRBJ2-3; no firm D call. The CDR3 has 15 amino acids. V shed 5 bases and J shed 3 bases, with 15 bases lying between them. Looked up from germline, CDR1 is SEHNR and CDR2 is FQNEAQ (reference sequence). The CDR3 DNA reads as TGTGCCAGCAGCCCCCCGGCGCTCGGAACAGATACGCAGTATTTT. It is translated as CASSPPALGTDTQYF. Complete variable domain (other parts from reference TRBV7-9 and TRBJ2-3): DTGVSQNPRHKITKRGQNVTFRCDPISEHNRLYWYRQTLGQGPEFLTYFQNEAQLEKSRLLSDRFSAERPKGSFSTLEIQRTEQGDSAMYLCASSPPALGTDTQYFGPGTRLTVL.

This chain uses TRBV7-3 with TRBJ1-1, with TRBD1 matching 8 bases. CDR3 size: 16 residues. Germline assignment: CDR1 SGHTA and CDR2 FQGTGA. Germline trimming cut 1 base from V and 4 bases from J; bases unmatched to any gene: 8. CDR3 nucleotides: TGTGCCAGCAGCTTAAATCCCCGGACAGGGTCCACTGAAGCTTTCTTT. It translates to CASSLNPRTGSTEAFF.

This rearrangement joins TRBV10-1 to TRBJ2-3, with TRBD2 identical over 7 bases. Germline CDR1 is WNHNN and CDR2 is SYGVQD (reference sequence). This CDR3 region has 15 residues. V was clipped by 3 bases and J by 2 bases; unmatched bases: 5. The CDR3 nucleotides read TGCGCCAGCAGTGATAGGCGGGGGAACACAGATACGCAGTATTTT. It is translated as CASSDRRGNTDTQYF.